Below are 32 T cell receptor beta chains sequenced from a single sample in a study of OX40 agonist ivuxolimab in advanced cancers. Sequencing was performed with immunoSEQ multiplex PCR; in TCRdb, only in-frame clones are kept and a portion is missing. This repertoire shows about 12,000 clones, around four fifths found once; its top ten account for around 30%. The material was CD4+ or CD8+ T cells sorted from blood, obtained in a trial of the OX40 agonist ivuxolimab. Receptors originate from an adult with an advanced solid tumor such as melanoma, head and neck, liver or kidney cancer.

The CDR3 reads CASSNPEAGNTEAFF. CDR3 DNA: TGTGCCAGCAGCAACCCGGAGGCGGGGAACACTGAAGCTTTCTTT. The chain carries TRBV14 and TRBJ1-1; D remains ambiguous. Trimming cost V 5 bases and J 1 base, with 14 bases left between them. Germline CDR1 reads SGHDN; CDR2 reads FVKESK. This CDR3 contains 15 residues.

This rearrangement joins TRBV9 to TRBJ2-4; 10 bases fit TRBD1. V shed 3 bases, J shed 0 bases, and the junction held 3 bases outside the gene matches. The germline V gene encodes CDR1 SGDLS and CDR2 YYNGEE. CDR3 size: 16 residues. The CDR3 loop reads CASSGGQGLAKNIQYF. CDR3 DNA: TGTGCCAGCAGCGGGGGACAGGGGTTAGCCAAAAACATTCAGTACTTC.

The chain carries TRBV4-3 and TRBJ1-6, with D hard to call. CDR3 length: 16 residues. Germline assignment: CDR1 LGHNA and CDR2 YSLEER. V was clipped by 1 base and J by 9 bases, with 16 bases between them. DNA for the CDR3: TGCGCCAGCAGCCAAGGTCGACATTGGCCCTCTTCACCCCTCCACTTT. Encoded protein: CASSQGRHWPSSPLHF.

The rearrangement joins TRBV28 to TRBJ1-2; D perhaps matches TRBD1 (5 bases). The CDR3 has 15 residues. The V and J ends lost 3 bases and 4 bases respectively, with 15 bases between them. Per the germline V gene, CDR1 is MDHEN and CDR2 is SYDVKM. CDR3 sequence (DNA): TGTGCCAGCAGTTTTTCAATCCAGGGAGGCTATGGCTACACCTTC. This gives the protein CASSFSIQGGYGYTF.

This sequence joins TRBV5-6 and TRBJ2-2; 8 bases match TRBD1. Trimming took 0 bases from V and 4 from J; bases not matched to a gene: 5. The CDR3 sequence is 16 residues long. Per the germline V gene, CDR1 is SGHDT and CDR2 is YYEEEE. The CDR3 region is CASSLGLTGGTGELFF. In DNA form, the CDR3 reads TGTGCCAGCAGCTTGGGATTAACAGGGGGCACCGGGGAGCTGTTTTTT. Variable domain in full (rest from reference TRBV5-6 and TRBJ2-2): DAGVTQSPTHLIKTRGQQVTLRCSPKSGHDTVSWYQQALGQGPQFIFQYYEEEERQRGNFPDRFSGHQFPNYSSELNVNALLLGDSALYLCASSLGLTGGTGELFFGEGSRLTVL.

J is TRBJ2-1 and V is TRBV27; the D gene is possibly TRBD1 (6 bases). The germline CDR1 and CDR2 sequences are MNHEY and SMNVEV (reference sequence). Trimming shortened V by 3 bases and J by 4 bases, and 10 bases separated the two germline ends. CDR3 size: 14 residues. The CDR3 reads CASSFDRTYNEQFF. The CDR3 bases are TGTGCCAGCAGTTTCGACAGGACGTACAATGAGCAGTTCTTC.

The gene calls are TRBV4-1 and TRBJ2-7; D is ambiguous. From germline, CDR1 is MGHRA and CDR2 YSYEKL. The CDR3 is 14 residues long. The V end lost 0 bases, the J end lost 2 bases, and 8 bases lay between the germline ends. The CDR3 DNA reads as TGCGCCAGCAGCCAAGAAGCCTCAGCCTACGAGCAGTACTTC. The encoded protein is CASSQEASAYEQYF.

This chain uses TRBV7-9 with TRBJ2-7, with 7 bases identical to TRBD2. Trimming cost V 3 bases and J 5 bases; bases outside gene matches: 4. Germline V lookup: CDR1 SEHNR, CDR2 FQNEAQ (reference sequence). CDR3 length: 13 amino acids. The CDR3 reads CASSLVGRHEQYV. The CDR3 DNA follows: TGTGCCAGCAGCTTGGTCGGGAGGCACGAGCAGTACGTC.

The gene calls are TRBV19 and TRBJ2-1; 15 bases fit TRBD2. The V segment lost 5 bases and the J segment 2 bases; nucleotides outside the gene matches: 10. Per the germline V gene, CDR1 is LNHDA and CDR2 is SQIVND (reference sequence). The CDR3 has 19 amino acids. CDR3 coding DNA: TGTGCCAGTAGTCTACATCCGGGACTAGCGGGAGGTGCCTACAATGAGCAGTTCTTC. Its translation is CASSLHPGLAGGAYNEQFF. The variable domain in full, completed from reference TRBV19 and TRBJ2-1, reads DGGITQSPKYLFRKEGQNVTLSCEQNLNHDAMYWYRQDPGQGLRLIYYSQIVNDFQKGDIAEGYSVSREKKESFPLTVTSAQKNPTAFYLCASSLHPGLAGGAYNEQFFGPGTRLTVL.

This rearrangement joins TRBV27 to TRBJ2-3; D might be TRBD2 (6 bases). Germline assignment: CDR1 MNHEY and CDR2 SMNVEV (reference sequence). V shed 4 bases and J shed 3 bases, with 11 bases lying between them. This CDR3 is built from 14 residues. The CDR3 here is CASSWASATDTQYF. For the CDR3, the DNA is TGTGCCAGCAGTTGGGCTAGCGCTACAGATACGCAGTATTTT.

This clone was observed a handful of times. The chain carries TRBV27 and TRBJ2-1; D ambiguous. Germline V gives CDR1 MNHEY, CDR2 SMNVEV (reference sequence). The CDR3 consists of 14 residues. Trimming removed 3 bases from V and 8 bases from J, with 14 bases in between. The CDR3 is CASSFPRPGDEQFF. CDR3 coding DNA: TGTGCCAGCAGTTTTCCCAGACCCGGCGATGAGCAGTTCTTC.

This chain links TRBV10-3 with TRBJ2-7; D not resolved. The CDR3 covers 14 residues. V lost 4 bases and J lost 1, with 11 bases in between. Germline assignment: CDR1 ENHRY and CDR2 SYGVKD. This chain's CDR3 is CAISVMGRSYEQYF. The CDR3 DNA follows: TGTGCCATCAGTGTAATGGGCAGGTCCTACGAGCAGTACTTC.

This chain joins TRBV9 and TRBJ2-4, with D unresolved. Looked up from germline, CDR1 is SGDLS and CDR2 is YYNGEE. This CDR3 is built from 15 residues. V dropped 0 bases and J dropped 5 bases, with 12 bases sitting between them. The CDR3 DNA reads TGTGCCAGCAGCGTAGGTGGGGATGAAGAAAACATTCAGTACTTC. It translates to CASSVGGDEENIQYF.

The chain joins TRBV2 to TRBJ2-1; a weak D match, TRBD1 (7 bases). The CDR3 has 13 residues. CDR1 is SNHLY, CDR2 FYNNEI, per germline. V lost 7 bases, J lost 10 bases, and 17 bases lay in between. CDR3 in DNA: TGTGCCAGCATACGACAGGGAGGTCGGGAGCAGTTCTTC. Protein: CASIRQGGREQFF. Looking up the rest from reference TRBV2 and TRBJ2-1 gives the full variable domain: EPEVTQTPSHQVTQMGQEVILRCVPISNHLYFYWYRQILGQKVEFLVSFYNNEISEKSEIFDDQFSVERPDGSNFTLKIRSTKLEDSAMYFCASIRQGGREQFFGPGTRLTVL.

This chain uses TRBV9 with TRBJ2-2, with 10 positions matching TRBD1. J was trimmed by 1 base and V by 4 bases; bases with no gene match: 10. The CDR3 length is 18 residues. CDR1 is SGDLS and CDR2 is YYNGEE in the germline V gene. The chain's CDR3 is CASSNPSGTGVNTGELFF. The DNA for the CDR3 is TGTGCCAGCAGCAACCCTTCTGGGACAGGGGTGAACACCGGGGAGCTGTTTTTT.

The rearrangement uses TRBV5-8 and TRBJ1-5; D gene uncertain. Trimming cost V 0 bases and J 4 bases, with 11 bases left between them. The germline V gene has CDR1 SGHTS and CDR2 YDEGEE. CDR3 length: 15 residues. The chain's CDR3 is CASSLGGEPNQPQHF. The CDR3 nucleotides read TGTGCCAGCAGCTTGGGTGGGGAACCAAATCAGCCCCAGCATTTT.

This sequence joins TRBV19 and TRBJ1-5, with D perhaps TRBD1 (5 bases). Per the germline V gene, CDR1 is LNHDA and CDR2 is SQIVND (reference sequence). The V and J ends lost 0 bases and 6 bases respectively, with 15 bases between them. The length of the CDR3 is 16 residues. DNA for the CDR3: TGTGCCAGTAGTATAGATCTGGTGAGGGGATCTCAGCCCCAGCATTTT. Translated, it gives CASSIDLVRGSQPQHF.

This clone has only one observation. The chain recombines TRBV19 with TRBJ1-1, with D perhaps TRBD1 (6 bases). The V end was cut by 3 bases, the J end by 5 bases, with 22 bases between. Germline V gene sequence: CDR1 LNHDA, CDR2 SQIVND (reference sequence). The CDR3 is 17 residues long. CDR3 loop: CASSIGQFLGWGTEAFF. DNA for the CDR3: TGTGCCAGTAGTATCGGACAGTTCTTAGGCTGGGGTACTGAAGCTTTCTTT.

V gene TRBV6-4 combines with J gene TRBJ2-7; D is unresolved. The CDR3 spans 9 residues. CDR1 is MRHNA and CDR2 is SNTAGT in the germline V gene. Here the CDR3 reads CASSDQVSV. CDR3 DNA sequence: TGTGCCAGCAGTGACCAAGTCAGCGTC.

J is TRBJ2-2 and V is TRBV18, with a possible D match to TRBD2 (5 bases). Germline values: CDR1 KGHSH, CDR2 LQKENI. V gave up 3 bases and J gave up 7 bases, with 18 bases separating them. The CDR3 extends over 16 amino acids. The CDR3 region is CASSPPVSGLGGELFF. In DNA, the CDR3 is TGTGCCAGCTCACCGCCGGTGAGCGGTTTGGGCGGGGAGCTGTTTTTT.

CDR3 loop: CASSGTNTDTQYF. The CDR3 bases are TGTGCCAGCAGTGGGACTAACACAGATACGCAGTATTTT. The V gene is TRBV7-9, the J gene TRBJ2-3; TRBD2 aligns across 7 bases. The CDR3 sequence is 13 residues long. Trimming at V came to 6 bases and at J to 2 bases, leaving 2 bases not matched to a gene. In germline, CDR1 is SEHNR, CDR2 FQNEAQ (reference sequence).

The rearrangement links TRBV6-5 to TRBJ2-1; D possibly corresponds to TRBD1 (5 bases). Trimming took 4 bases from V and 0 from J, leaving 13 bases between them. This CDR3 region has 16 residues. Germline assignment: CDR1 MNHEY and CDR2 SVGAGI. The CDR3 reads CASSLASGPSYNEQFF. The DNA of the CDR3 is TGTGCCAGCAGTTTAGCCTCAGGGCCCTCCTACAATGAGCAGTTCTTC.

The V gene is TRBV28, the J gene TRBJ2-7; D may correspond to TRBD1 or TRBD2 (6 bases each). Trimming removed 0 bases from V and 4 bases from J, with 13 bases in between. CDR3 length: 15 residues. Germline V lookup: CDR1 MDHEN, CDR2 SYDVKM. The CDR3 sequence is CASSLWREGGYEQYF. As DNA, the CDR3 is TGTGCCAGCAGTTTATGGCGAGAAGGGGGGTACGAGCAGTACTTC.

The genes are TRBV6-1 and TRBJ1-2; maybe TRBD1 (6 bases). The CDR3 has 14 residues. With 7 bases removed from V and 3 bases from J, the gap between germline ends came to 15 bases. Germline V gene data show CDR1 as MNHNS and CDR2 as SASEGT. CDR3 amino acids: CASTPSGQHYGYTF. In DNA, the CDR3 is TGTGCCAGCACTCCAAGTGGACAGCACTATGGCTACACCTTC.

This chain links TRBV11-2 with TRBJ2-7; D gene uncertain. There are 13 residues in the CDR3. Trimming left V 1 base short and J 3 bases short, with 7 bases between. CDR1 is SGHAT and CDR2 is FQNNGV in the germline V gene. The CDR3 reads CASSLGDGYEQYV. CDR3 in DNA: TGTGCCAGCAGCTTAGGTGACGGCTACGAGCAGTACGTC.

This clone has a single count. A far larger clone is only one base removed, so a read error is likely. The V gene is TRBV27, the J gene TRBJ2-3; unclear D gene. From germline, CDR1 is MNHEY and CDR2 SMNVEV (reference sequence). The V and J ends lost 3 bases and 5 bases respectively, with 6 bases between them. The CDR3 runs 12 residues. The CDR3 nucleotides read TGTGCCAGCAGTTTTTTGGGAGATACGCAGTATTTT. This gives the protein CASSFLGDTQYF.

The chain has TRBV5-1 and TRBJ2-1; 8 nucleotides agree with TRBD1. The ends lost 7 bases at V and 7 bases at J; junction bases unmatched: 10. The CDR3 is 14 residues long. Germline loops: CDR1 SGHRS, CDR2 YFSETQ. CDR3: CASLGQGAWNEQFF. The CDR3 DNA follows: TGCGCCAGCCTCGGGCAGGGGGCTTGGAATGAGCAGTTCTTC.

The rearrangement uses TRBV2 and TRBJ1-3, with D unclear. The length of the CDR3 is 12 residues. The germline V gene has CDR1 SNHLY and CDR2 FYNNEI. Trimming removed 7 bases from V and 3 bases from J, with 7 bases in between. Written as DNA, the CDR3 is TGTGCCAGCATGGGCGGTGGAAACACCATATATTTT. Its translation: CASMGGGNTIYF.

The rearrangement uses TRBV4-3 and TRBJ2-1; a possible D gene is TRBD2 (5 bases). Germline CDR1 LGHNA, CDR2 YSLEER. V was cut by 1 base and J by 6 bases, with 7 bases left in between. The CDR3 loop spans 13 amino acids. CDR3 DNA: TGCGCCAGCAGCCAAGTTGCGGGCAATGAGCAGTTCTTC. Its translation: CASSQVAGNEQFF.

The V gene is TRBV10-2, the J gene TRBJ2-3; D is ambiguous. The ends were cut back, 4 bases at V and 2 bases at J, with 7 bases in the middle. This CDR3 contains 13 residues. The V gene's germline CDR1 is WSHSY and CDR2 SAAADI. The CDR3 here is CASSVVDTDTQYF. As DNA, the CDR3 is TGCGCCAGCAGTGTGGTAGACACAGATACGCAGTATTTT.

The V and J genes are TRBV28 and TRBJ2-5; D may correspond to TRBD1 or TRBD2 (5 bases each). This CDR3 is 15 amino acids long. Germline-derived CDR1 and CDR2 are MDHEN and SYDVKM. V lost 3 bases, J lost 4 bases, and 15 bases lay in between. The CDR3 DNA reads TGTGCCAGCAGTTTCCTAACCGGGACCCTAGAGACCCAGTACTTC. Amino acids: CASSFLTGTLETQYF.

The V and J genes are TRBV19 and TRBJ2-1; 7 positions match TRBD2. CDR1 LNHDA and CDR2 SQIVND come from the germline V gene (reference sequence). CDR3 length: 14 residues. V shed 3 bases and J 6 bases; nucleotides not matched to a gene: 5. The DNA for the CDR3 is TGTGCCAGTAGTATGGTCCCGGGAGGCAATGAGCAGTTCTTC. It codes for CASSMVPGGNEQFF.